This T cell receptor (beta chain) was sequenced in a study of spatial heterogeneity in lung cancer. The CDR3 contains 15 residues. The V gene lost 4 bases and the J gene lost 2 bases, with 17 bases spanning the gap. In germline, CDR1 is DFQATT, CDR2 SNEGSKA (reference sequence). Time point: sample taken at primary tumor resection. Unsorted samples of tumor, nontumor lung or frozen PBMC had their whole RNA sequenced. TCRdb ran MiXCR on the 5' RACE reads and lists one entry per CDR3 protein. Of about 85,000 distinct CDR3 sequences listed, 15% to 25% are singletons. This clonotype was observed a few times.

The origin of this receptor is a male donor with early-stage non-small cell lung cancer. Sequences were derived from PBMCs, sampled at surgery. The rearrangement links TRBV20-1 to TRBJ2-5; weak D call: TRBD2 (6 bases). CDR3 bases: TGCAGTGCTATAAAAGTACGAGCGGGTCAAGAGACCCAGTACTTC. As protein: CSAIKVRAGQETQYF.